These 22 T cell receptor beta chains were all obtained from the same sample, sequenced in a study of blood T cell repertoires in COVID-19. Here immunoSEQ multiplex PCR was the method, and the copy in TCRdb shows in-frame clones only, minus some. The top ten clones hold 5% to 8.5% of a sample with approximately 390,000 clones, about 90% of them seen once. Sequenced input: peripheral blood. The receptor source for this set is a man aged 18 to 35 with active or convalescent COVID-19.

The genes are TRBV6-6 and TRBJ1-1, with D perhaps matching TRBD1 (5 bases). The CDR3 totals 12 residues. Germline CDR1 reads MNHNY; CDR2 reads SVGAGI (reference sequence). The germline V and J ends were trimmed by 8 bases and 4 bases, with 11 bases remaining between them. In DNA, the CDR3 is TGTGCCAGCTTCCCGGGGGGCACTGAAGCTTTCTTT. This codes for CASFPGGTEAFF.

The CDR3 protein is CASSVQGIPYNEQFF. CDR3 coding DNA: TGTGCCAGCAGCGTACAGGGTATCCCCTACAATGAGCAGTTCTTC. The gene calls are TRBV9 and TRBJ2-1; tentatively, D is TRBD1 (5 bases). The germline V gene encodes CDR1 SGDLS and CDR2 YYNGEE. This CDR3 has 15 residues. Trimming left V 1 base short and J 2 bases short, with 10 bases between.

J is TRBJ1-5 and V is TRBV6-1, with D possibly being TRBD1 (6 bases). Trimming took 2 bases from V and 10 from J, leaving 15 bases between them. CDR3 size: 14 residues. Per the germline V gene, CDR1 is MNHNS and CDR2 is SASEGT. The CDR3 loop reads CASSEKGGARPQHF. Here the CDR3 DNA reads TGTGCCAGCAGTGAAAAGGGGGGGGCGAGACCCCAGCATTTT.

The chain combines TRBV28 with TRBJ1-3; the D is unclear. There are 13 residues in the CDR3. Germline lookup yields CDR1 MDHEN and CDR2 SYDVKM. V was pared by 2 bases and J by 8 bases, with 10 bases between. This chain's CDR3 is CASSLPRRDTIYF. The DNA for the CDR3 is TGTGCCAGCAGTTTACCGCGGCGGGACACCATATATTTT.

Written as DNA, the CDR3 is TGTGCCAGCTCGAGGGCAGGGGACGACGGGGAGCTGTTTTTT. This sequence encodes CASSRAGDDGELFF. The chain links TRBV6-5 to TRBJ2-2; the D gene is possibly TRBD1 (6 bases). The CDR3 loop spans 14 amino acids. Trimming took 8 bases from V and 7 from J, leaving 17 bases between them. Looked up from germline, CDR1 is MNHEY and CDR2 is SVGAGI.

Notes on this clone: The same CDR3 is also encoded by other DNA sequences in this sample. The rearrangement links TRBV18 to TRBJ1-1; 7 bases align to TRBD1. Germline-derived CDR1 and CDR2 are KGHSH and LQKENI. V lost 3 bases to trimming and J lost 0 bases; unmatched junction nucleotides: 1. The CDR3 has 14 amino acids. This CDR3 reads CASSPDRLNTEAFF. CDR3 coding DNA: TGTGCCAGCTCACCGGACAGGTTGAACACTGAAGCTTTCTTT.

This clone was observed a handful of times. The chain employs TRBV5-6 and TRBJ2-1; 9 nucleotides agree with TRBD1. The germline V gene has CDR1 SGHDT and CDR2 YYEEEE. V lost 4 bases to trimming and J lost 2 bases; unmatched junction nucleotides: 7. The CDR3 spans 16 residues. CDR3 sequence: CASSPRNRGPYNEQFF. The CDR3 region has the DNA TGTGCCAGCAGCCCAAGGAACAGGGGGCCCTACAATGAGCAGTTCTTC.

The V gene is TRBV3-1 (or the pseudogene TRBV3-2), the J gene TRBJ2-7, with 9 bases that match TRBD2. J lost 2 bases, V lost 1 base, and 3 bases had no gene match. CDR1 LGHDT and CDR2 YNNKEL come from the germline V gene (reference sequence). The CDR3 is 15 residues long. Here the CDR3 DNA reads TGTGCCAGCAGCCAAGCGGCGGGAGGGACCTACGAGCAGTACTTC. Amino acid sequence: CASSQAAGGTYEQYF.

The chain has TRBV28 and TRBJ1-2; D is undetermined. CDR1 and CDR2 (germline): MDHEN, SYDVKM. The V end was cut by 5 bases, the J end by 0 bases, with 7 bases between. The CDR3 loop spans 13 amino acids. The CDR3 sequence: CASSTLANYGYTF. CDR3 coding DNA: TGTGCCAGCAGTACACTAGCTAACTATGGCTACACCTTC.

The chain has TRBV24-1 and TRBJ2-3, with D possibly matching TRBD1 (6 bases). This CDR3 is 18 amino acids long. Deletions cut 1 base from V and 2 bases from J, with 18 bases between. Per germline, CDR1 KGHDR and CDR2 SFDVKD. The CDR3 reads CATSDFKSGQPITDTQYF. DNA for the CDR3: TGTGCCACCAGTGATTTTAAATCCGGACAGCCGATCACAGATACGCAGTATTTT.

The chain has TRBV13 and TRBJ2-3, with TRBD2 matching over 11 bases. CDR1 and CDR2 from the germline V gene are PRHDT and FYEKMQ (reference sequence). J lost 2 bases, V lost 5 bases, and 6 bases had no gene match. The CDR3 is 16 amino acids. This CDR3 is CASSRLAGLVTDTQYF. In DNA, the CDR3 is TGTGCCAGCAGCAGACTAGCGGGGTTGGTCACAGATACGCAGTATTTT.

The genes are TRBV14 and TRBJ2-1; 11 nucleotides align to TRBD2. V shed 2 bases, J shed 4 bases, and the junction held 7 bases outside the gene matches. Germline assignment: CDR1 SGHDN and CDR2 FVKESK. The CDR3 contains 17 residues. This CDR3 reads CASSQPGTSGLYNEQFF. As DNA, the CDR3 is TGTGCCAGCAGCCAACCCGGGACTAGCGGACTTTACAATGAGCAGTTCTTC.

The CDR3 loop reads CASSPSGPGRNSPLHF. The CDR3 nucleotides read TGTGCCAGCAGCCCCTCGGGTCCAGGGCGAAATTCACCCCTCCACTTT. V gene TRBV7-3 combines with J gene TRBJ1-6; D perhaps matches TRBD1 (5 bases). This CDR3 spans 16 amino acids. The V gene lost 5 bases and the J gene lost 7 bases, with 18 bases spanning the gap. Germline CDR1 is SGHTA and CDR2 is FQGTGA.

The table lists this clone with many counts. The V gene is TRBV6-5, the J gene TRBJ2-2, with D possibly being TRBD1 (6 bases). Trimming took 6 bases from V and 6 from J, leaving 14 bases between them. CDR3 length equals 14 residues. The V gene's germline CDR1 is MNHEY and CDR2 SVGAGI. The CDR3 spells CASRPDGGPGELFF. The CDR3 coding sequence is TGTGCCAGCAGGCCTGATGGGGGCCCCGGGGAGCTGTTTTTT.

V gene TRBV5-1 combines with J gene TRBJ2-3, with TRBD1 matching 9 bases. Per the germline V gene, CDR1 is SGHRS and CDR2 is YFSETQ. V dropped 5 bases and J dropped 0; count of bases not matched to a gene: 4. CDR3 size: 15 residues. The CDR3 is CASRNGQGSTDTQYF. The CDR3 DNA sequence: TGCGCCAGCAGAAACGGACAGGGGAGCACAGATACGCAGTATTTT.

The chain has TRBV27 and TRBJ2-1, with D uncertain. Looked up from germline, CDR1 is MNHEY and CDR2 is SMNVEV (reference sequence). V dropped 6 bases and J dropped 4 bases, with 16 bases sitting between them. CDR3 length equals 15 residues. The CDR3 sequence: CASSRGITLYNEQFF. CDR3 nucleotides: TGTGCCAGCAGCAGAGGAATCACGCTTTACAATGAGCAGTTCTTC.

The chain couples TRBV28 to TRBJ1-2, with 8 nucleotides matching TRBD1. The J segment lost 0 bases and the V segment lost 7 bases, leaving 4 bases of the junction unmatched. The CDR3 covers 14 residues. The V gene's germline CDR1 is MDHEN and CDR2 SYDVKM. Written as DNA, the CDR3 is TGTGCCAGCATTACAGGGGGATCTAACTATGGCTACACCTTC. Translated, it gives CASITGGSNYGYTF.

This chain connects TRBV6-5 to TRBJ1-5; D may be TRBD1 (5 bases). Germline values: CDR1 MNHEY, CDR2 SVGAGI. The CDR3 contains 13 residues. V lost 4 bases, J lost 7 bases, and 11 bases lay in between. The chain's CDR3 is CASSSGAGQPQHF. CDR3 DNA sequence: TGTGCCAGCAGTTCCGGCGCAGGGCAGCCCCAGCATTTT.

CDR3 loop: CASSSGQYQPQHF. The CDR3 DNA is TGTGCCAGCAGTTCAGGGCAGTATCAGCCCCAGCATTTT. V and J are TRBV28 and TRBJ1-5; weak D call: TRBD1 (5 bases). Trimming left V 4 bases short and J 5 bases short, with 9 bases between. Germline V gives CDR1 MDHEN, CDR2 SYDVKM. The CDR3 is made up of 13 amino acids.

This chain connects TRBV7-8 to TRBJ2-3; 12 positions match TRBD2. Germline V CDR1 and CDR2: SGHVS, FQNEAQ. The CDR3 extends over 16 amino acids. Trimming took 1 base from V and 2 from J; bases not matched to a gene: 1. CDR3 nucleotides: TGTGCCAGCAGCTTAGGGACTAGCGGGGCCACAGATACGCAGTATTTT. Translating gives CASSLGTSGATDTQYF.

The chain is built from TRBV10-3 and TRBJ1-1; D is perhaps TRBD1 (5 bases). The V end lost 11 bases, the J end lost 2 bases, and 18 bases lay between the germline ends. Germline assignment: CDR1 ENHRY and CDR2 SYGVKD. The CDR3 has 14 residues. The CDR3 protein is CAYRGPGDNTEAFF. The CDR3 DNA reads TGTGCCTATAGGGGCCCGGGGGACAACACTGAAGCTTTCTTT.

The chain carries TRBV24-1 and TRBJ2-2; D is unresolved. CDR3 length equals 16 residues. The germline V gene has CDR1 KGHDR and CDR2 SFDVKD. Trimming shortened V by 3 bases and J by 0 bases, and 10 bases separated the two germline ends. CDR3 amino acids: CATSDRRLPNTGELFF. The CDR3 nucleotides read TGTGCCACCAGTGATCGCAGGTTACCGAACACCGGGGAGCTGTTTTTT.